This T cell receptor (beta chain) was identified during a study of T cell responses to AZD1222 COVID-19 vaccine. The sample holds one count of this clone. Generated by immunoSEQ multiplex PCR, the TCRdb table keeps only in-frame clones and is missing some. The sample lists about 200,000 clones, under 95% seen once, with 1% in the top ten. There are 15 residues in the CDR3. The V and J ends lost 1 base and 6 bases respectively, with 14 bases between them. The germline gives CDR1 MGHRA, CDR2 YSYEKL. Sequencing was performed on peripheral blood, taken 28 days after the second AZD1222 dose. The chain is built from TRBV4-1 and TRBJ2-3, with D perhaps matching TRBD2 (5 bases). This TCR derives from an adult who received the AZD1222 COVID-19 vaccine. The CDR3 region has the DNA TGCGCCAGCAGCCAAGCCCGCCGGGGTTCTGATACGCAGTATTTT. This codes for CASSQARRGSDTQYF.